This entry features one TCR beta chain sequence. What it recognizes is unknown. This record belongs to a study of CD8 T cells in Susac syndrome. Study summary: When their blood was taken, the Susac syndrome patients had either not yet had any therapy, were taking corticosteroids, or were taking intravenous immunoglobulin alone. General study results and limits: The study identified around fifteen and five Susac-specific public clones in total CD8+ and CD8+ TEMRA repertoires.

Germline V CDR1 and CDR2: MNHNS, SASEGT. The CDR3 consists of 14 residues. The trim removed 10 bases at V and 1 base at J, leaving 7 bases unmatched. When the RNA was reverse transcribed, random hexamers were used with an input of about 0.5 to 1 ug. TCRdb ran MiXCR on the immunoSEQ multiplex PCR reads and lists one entry per CDR3 protein. The top ten hold about 0.2% of the sample, which has 100,000 to 150,000 distinct CDR3 sequences, approximately 96% seen once. The Susac syndrome patients fit the recently defined diagnostic criteria for definite or probable disease. The J gene is TRBJ1-1, the V gene TRBV6-1; 9 bases are a match to TRBD1. The specimen sequenced was CD8+ T cells from PBMCs. This clonotype was sampled from a human donor with Susac syndrome. The CDR3 DNA sequence: TGTGCCACCGATAGGACAGGGGAGAACACTGAAGCTTTCTTT. Amino acid sequence: CATDRTGENTEAFF.